The rows below give T cell receptor beta chains drawn from one sample of a study of Ad26.COV2.S vaccination and SARS-CoV-2 variants. Data came from immunoSEQ multiplex PCR; TCRdb stores just in-frame clones and leaves some out. The sample lists roughly 700,000 clones, around 89% occurring once. The sequences come from peripheral blood, collected in a trial of Ad26.COV2.S vaccine versus placebo. The receptors here all came from a person between 18 and 65 years old who received the Ad26.COV2.S COVID-19 vaccine or a placebo. Both conserved end residues are part of each CDR3. Fields, in order: CDR3 protein, CDR3 DNA, clone size, J gene, D gene, V gene. A D gene is named only where the DNA matches it firmly. The size of a clone is reported for some rows only, either as once, few or many, or as a class for expanded clones.

CASSYSNDQGTIQPQHF,TGTGCCAGCAGTTACTCGAACGACCAGGGTACGATTCAGCCCCAGCATTTT,NA,TRBJ1-5,NA,TRBV6-2/TRBV6-3
CASSKTVIWSSPLHF,TGTGCCAGCAGCAAGACTGTGATCTGGAGTTCACCCCTCCACTTT,few,TRBJ1-6,NA,TRBV5-6
CASRLAYPEETQYF,TGTGCAAGTCGCTTAGCGTACCCAGAAGAGACCCAGTACTTC,NA,TRBJ2-5,NA,TRBV12-2
CASSLMGAGGYTF,TGTGCCAGCAGTTTAATGGGGGCCGGTGGCTACACCTTC,NA,TRBJ1-2,NA,TRBV12-3/TRBV12-4
CASRGPLGVTDTQYF,TGTGCCAGTAGAGGACCCTTGGGGGTCACAGATACGCAGTATTTT,NA,TRBJ2-3,NA,TRBV19
CATRTFGYEQYF,TGTGCCACCCGGACTTTCGGCTACGAGCAGTACTTC,NA,TRBJ2-7,NA,TRBV5-4
CASSIQGAYEQYF,TGTGCCAGCAGCATACAGGGGGCTTACGAGCAGTACTTC,NA,TRBJ2-7,TRBD1,TRBV27
CASSEALSPLHF,TGTGCCAGCAGTGAAGCGCTGTCACCCCTCCACTTT,once,TRBJ1-6,NA,TRBV6-1
CASSLTPPTDTQYF,TGTGCCAGCAGCCTAACCCCCCCCACAGATACGCAGTATTTT,NA,TRBJ2-3,NA,TRBV11-3
CASRDGFAGELFF,TGTGCCAGCAGGGATGGGTTTGCCGGGGAGCTGTTTTTT,NA,TRBJ2-2,NA,TRBV6-6
CASSLIRGGTYNEQFF,TGTGCCAGCAGTCTTATTCGGGGCGGAACCTACAATGAGCAGTTCTTC,NA,TRBJ2-1,NA,TRBV3-1/TRBV3-2
CASSPGVANQPQHF,TGTGCCAGCTCACCAGGGGTGGCCAATCAGCCCCAGCATTTT,NA,TRBJ1-5,NA,TRBV18
CASSQHPDGSSYEQYF,TGTGCCAGCAGTCAACATCCGGACGGTAGCTCCTACGAGCAGTACTTC,NA,TRBJ2-7,NA,TRBV27
CASSLGTGTYEQYF,TGTGCCAGCAGCTTGGGGACAGGGACCTACGAGCAGTACTTC,NA,TRBJ2-7,TRBD1,TRBV5-6